The following is a T cell receptor beta chain sequence with its context. There is no known antigen for this receptor. The sample originates from a study of CXCR3-negative and CXCR3-positive naive CD8 T cells (dated by TCRdb to about 2019). About the study as a whole: In total, roughly 150 million TRB reads were obtained, or roughly 1.5 +/- 0.3 million reads per library. Diversity and physicochemical repertoire analyses covered around 10 donors pooled from two independent experiments. Naive subsets from about 5 donors and memory cells from 3 donors were included in the TRBV-TRBJ cluster analysis.

Including the terminal cysteine and phenylalanine, the CDR3 comprises 16 residues. DNA is not recorded here. As encoded in the germline V gene, CDR1 is SGHVS while CDR2 is FQNEAQ. Sequencing relied on a NextSeq 550. The Human TCR Profiling Kit (MiLaboratory) was used to prepare UMI-labeled 5' RACE TRB cDNA libraries. cDNA synthesis used the entire amount of extracted RNA, and PCR amplification then used the entire amount of cDNA produced. Libraries were prepared in parallel using an identical number of PCR cycles. The authors' pipeline ran thus. With a requirement of at least two reads per UMI, MIGEC and MiXCR extracted about 50,000 +/- 10,000 unique UMI-labeled TRB cDNA molecules per library. On average, each library contained approximately 40,000 +/- 10,000 functional in-frame TRB CDR3 nucleotide clonotypes without stop codons. After downsampling to 5000 UMI-labeled TRB molecules per sample, diversity metrics such as normalized Shannon-Wiener and Chao1 were calculated in VDJtools. VDJtools was used to calculate clonotype-size-weighted physicochemical properties of the central five CDR3 residues, namely interaction energy, strength, volume and Kidera factor 4. TCRdb reprocessed the reads and assigns one entry to each CDR3 protein sequence, leaving out DNA. These V and J calls are TCRdb output, not the study's own analysis. The table for this sample shows some 54,000 distinct CDR3 sequences. The leading ten clones occupy approximately 0.5% of the sample.

The investigation overall reported the following: Naive CXCR3-negative and CXCR3-positive cells from the same donor showed similar TRBV-TRBJ usage, whereas memory cells showed distinct patterns. Freshly isolated PBMCs were used for most assays because CXCR3 expression partially decreased after cryopreservation. Surface CD5, linked to self-reactivity in mice, was comparable between naive subsets; TCR interaction strength was therefore also inferred from TRB CDR3 physicochemical properties. Repertoire diversity was comparably high in both naive subsets but much lower in memory CD8+ T cells. TRB CDR3s from CXCR3-positive naive cells showed higher hydrophobicity (lower Kidera factor 4), lower energy, and higher strength and volume indices than CXCR3-negative naive cells.

Each CD8+ T cell subset was flow-sorted in triplicate, and 300,000 or so cells per subset were placed directly into RLT lysis buffer. To keep memory contaminants out, a stringent definition of naive CD8+ T cells was applied: CD45RO-CCR7+CD27+CD95-. Using standard density gradient centrifugation, peripheral blood mononuclear cells were isolated from buffy coats. Naive CXCR3-negative and CXCR3-positive CD8+ T cells were flow-sorted on a FACSAria III. An RNeasy Mini Kit was used to extract total RNA from the sorted cells. Specimen: naive CXCR3+ CD8+ T cells from blood. In light of the paper, this sample's cell subset or site label describes: CD45RO-CCR7+CD27+CD95- naive CD8+ T cells expressing CXCR3 (TNR3+). The TCR originated in a human donor in good health. Some clones in this sample may be carry-over from other donors' samples. The V gene is TRBV7-8 and the J gene is TRBJ2-7; TCRdb proposes TRBD1, but this gene call is untestable without DNA. CDR3 protein: CASSLVAGASSYEQYF.